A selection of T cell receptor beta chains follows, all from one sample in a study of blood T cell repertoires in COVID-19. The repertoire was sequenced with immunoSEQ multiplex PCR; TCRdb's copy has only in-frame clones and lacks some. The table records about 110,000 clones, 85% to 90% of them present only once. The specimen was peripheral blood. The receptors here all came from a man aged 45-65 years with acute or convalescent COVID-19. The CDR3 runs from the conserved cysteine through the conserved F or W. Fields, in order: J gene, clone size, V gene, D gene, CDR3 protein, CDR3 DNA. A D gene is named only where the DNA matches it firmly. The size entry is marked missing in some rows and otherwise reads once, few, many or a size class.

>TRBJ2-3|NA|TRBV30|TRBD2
CAWSLAGTRTDTQYF
TGTGCCTGGAGTCTAGCGGGCACCCGCACAGATACGCAGTATTTT
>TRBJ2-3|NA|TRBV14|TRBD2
CASSPGLAGSTDTQYF
TGTGCCAGCAGCCCAGGACTAGCGGGAAGCACAGATACGCAGTATTTT
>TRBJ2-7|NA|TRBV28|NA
CASSLGSYEQYF
TGTGCCAGCAGCTTGGGCAGCTACGAGCAGTACTTC
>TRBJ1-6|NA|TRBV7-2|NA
CASSLVGSSYNSPLHF
TGTGCCAGCAGCTTAGTGGGGAGCTCCTATAATTCACCCCTCCACTTT
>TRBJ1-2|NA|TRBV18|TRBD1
CASSPLDRGTLYGYTF
TGTGCCAGCTCACCACTGGACAGGGGGACCCTCTATGGCTACACCTTC
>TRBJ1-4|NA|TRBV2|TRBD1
CASKEGTGGEKLFF
TGTGCCAGCAAGGAGGGGACAGGGGGTGAAAAACTGTTTTTT
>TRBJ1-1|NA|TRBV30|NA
CAWSDMNTEAFF
TGTGCCTGGAGTGACATGAACACTGAAGCTTTCTTT
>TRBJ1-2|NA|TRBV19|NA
CASSQNYGYTF
TGTGCCAGTAGTCAAAACTATGGCTACACCTTC
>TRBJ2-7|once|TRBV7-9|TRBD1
CASSWGQGYEQYF
TGTGCCAGCAGTTGGGGACAGGGCTACGAGCAGTACTTC
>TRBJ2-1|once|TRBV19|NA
CASSTSGLLYNEQFF
TGTGCCAGTAGTACCAGCGGGCTTCTCTACAATGAGCAGTTCTTC
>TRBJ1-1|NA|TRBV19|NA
CAPIGQDEAFF
TGTGCCCCTATAGGTCAGGATGAAGCTTTCTTT
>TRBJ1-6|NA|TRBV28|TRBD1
CACRGGYNSPLHF
TGTGCCTGCAGGGGGGGGTATAATTCACCCCTCCACTTT
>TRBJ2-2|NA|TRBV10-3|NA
CAIRRRGANTGELFF
TGTGCCATCAGGCGCAGGGGGGCGAACACCGGGGAGCTGTTTTTT
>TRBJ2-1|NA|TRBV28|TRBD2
CASKLRGRGGDEQFF
TGTGCCAGCAAGTTGCGCGGGAGGGGTGGTGATGAGCAGTTCTTC
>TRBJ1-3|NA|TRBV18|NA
CASATGSSGNTIYF
TGTGCCAGCGCAACGGGGTCCTCTGGAAACACCATATATTTT
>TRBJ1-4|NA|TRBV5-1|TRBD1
CASSVTGGAVGEKLFF
TGCGCCAGCAGCGTTACAGGGGGCGCGGTTGGTGAAAAACTGTTTTTT
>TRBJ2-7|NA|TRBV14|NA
CASSPTRRPYEQYF
TGTGCCAGCAGCCCCACTAGGCGCCCCTACGAGCAGTACTTC
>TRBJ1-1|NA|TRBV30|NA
CATGLWTEAFF
TGTGCCACAGGGTTGTGGACTGAAGCTTTCTTT
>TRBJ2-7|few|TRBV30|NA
CAWRTGGPIYEQYF
TGTGCCTGGAGAACCGGGGGGCCTATCTACGAGCAGTACTTC
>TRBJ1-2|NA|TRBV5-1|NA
CASSFDSRNYGYTF
TGCGCCAGCAGCTTCGACAGCCGGAACTATGGCTACACCTTC
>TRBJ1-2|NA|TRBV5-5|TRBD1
CASSNLGTGMLHGYTF
TGTGCCAGCAGCAACTTAGGGACAGGGATGTTGCATGGCTACACCTTC
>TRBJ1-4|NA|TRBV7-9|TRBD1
CASSLGDRGRREKLFF
TGTGCCAGCAGCTTAGGGGACAGGGGAAGGCGTGAAAAACTGTTTTTT
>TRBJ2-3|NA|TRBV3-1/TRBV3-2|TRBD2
CASSLSGGAVDTQYF
TGTGCCAGCAGCCTTAGCGGGGGGGCCGTAGATACGCAGTATTTT
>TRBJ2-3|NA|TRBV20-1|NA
CSAKKGPQYF
TGCAGTGCCAAGAAGGGGCCGCAGTATTTT